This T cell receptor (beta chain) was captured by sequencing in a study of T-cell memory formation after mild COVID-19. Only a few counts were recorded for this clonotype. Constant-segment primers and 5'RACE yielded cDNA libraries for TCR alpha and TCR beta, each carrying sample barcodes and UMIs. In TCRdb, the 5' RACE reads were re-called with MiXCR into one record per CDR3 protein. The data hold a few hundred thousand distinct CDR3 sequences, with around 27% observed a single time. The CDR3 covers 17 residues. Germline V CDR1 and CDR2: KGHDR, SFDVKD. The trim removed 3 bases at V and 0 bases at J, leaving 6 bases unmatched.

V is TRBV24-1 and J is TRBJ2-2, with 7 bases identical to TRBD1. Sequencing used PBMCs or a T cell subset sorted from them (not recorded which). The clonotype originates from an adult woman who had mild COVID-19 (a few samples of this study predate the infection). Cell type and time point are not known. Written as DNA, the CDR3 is TGTGCCACCAGTGATCCGAGACAGGGTGCGAACACCGGGGAGCTGTTTTTT. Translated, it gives CATSDPRQGANTGELFF.